The table lists the clone carrying this T cell receptor beta chain with a few counts. TCRdb independently ran MiXCR on the RT-PCR reads; one entry per CDR3 protein. This table has roughly 880,000 distinct CDR3 sequences, approximately 18% appearing once. These data are taken from a study of patients and donors after allogeneic stem cell transplantation. CDR3 length: 13 residues. The V gene end was trimmed by 7 bases and the J gene end by 3 bases; junction bases not matched to a gene: 5. The germline CDR1 and CDR2 sequences are LNHDA and SQIVND (reference sequence). This chain connects TRBV19 to TRBJ2-7, with TRBD1 matching over 8 bases. The sample comprised blood, either unsorted or a sorted T cell fraction (not recorded which). The receptor comes from a human donor who was either an allogeneic HSCT recipient or a stem cell or donor lymphocyte infusion donor (not recorded which). It is not recorded whose cells these are; they may come from a transplant donor. The CDR3 DNA sequence: TGTGCCAGTACGTACGGACAGGGCTACGAGCAGTACTTC. Translating gives CASTYGQGYEQYF. Based on the CDR3 plus reference TRBV19 and TRBJ2-7, the full variable domain is DGGITQSPKYLFRKEGQNVTLSCEQNLNHDAMYWYRQDPGQGLRLIYYSQIVNDFQKGDIAEGYSVSREKKESFPLTVTSAQKNPTAFYLCASTYGQGYEQYFGPGTRLTVT.